A selection of T cell receptor beta chains follows, all from one sample in a study of Ad26.COV2.S vaccination and SARS-CoV-2 variants. Clones were read by immunoSEQ multiplex PCR, and TCRdb kept only the in-frame ones, dropping some. The top ten clones hold about 4.1% of a sample with about 440,000 clones, less than 95% of them seen once. This specimen was peripheral blood, taken in a trial of Ad26.COV2.S vaccine versus placebo. The receptors come from a person between 18 and 60 years old who received the Ad26.COV2.S COVID-19 vaccine or a placebo. CDR3s include the opening cysteine and the closing phenylalanine or tryptophan. Each record gives: V gene, J gene, clone size, CDR3 length, D gene, CDR3 DNA, CDR3 protein. A D gene is named only where the DNA matches it firmly. Not every row has a clone size; where given, it reads once, few, many or a size class.

V gene: TRBV7-8
J gene: TRBJ1-5
clone size: once
CDR3 length: 15
D gene: .
CDR3 DNA: TGTGCCAGCAGCGCAGACATTGGTAGCAATCAGCCCCAGCATTTT
CDR3 protein: CASSADIGSNQPQHF

V gene: TRBV19
J gene: TRBJ1-2
clone size: few
CDR3 length: 15
D gene: .
CDR3 DNA: TGTGCCAGCCCCCCCAGGCCCGTTTTGTTCTATGGCTACACCTTC
CDR3 protein: CASPPRPVLFYGYTF

V gene: TRBV6-2/TRBV6-3
J gene: TRBJ1-5
clone size: once
CDR3 length: 16
D gene: .
CDR3 DNA: TGTGCCAGCAGTTACTCGTTTGCCAGGGGCAATCAGCCCCAGCATTTT
CDR3 protein: CASSYSFARGNQPQHF

V gene: TRBV21-1
J gene: TRBJ2-1
clone size: .
CDR3 length: 16
D gene: .
CDR3 DNA: TGTGCCAGCAGCAAAGGGGAGTCTAGCGGGAGCAATGAGCAGTTCTTC
CDR3 protein: CASSKGESSGSNEQFF

V gene: TRBV5-6
J gene: TRBJ2-1
clone size: .
CDR3 length: 17
D gene: .
CDR3 DNA: TGTGCCAGCAGTACCTTGCGGGGAAAAGGGAGGTACAATGAGCAGTTCTTC
CDR3 protein: CASSTLRGKGRYNEQFF

V gene: TRBV4-2
J gene: TRBJ1-1
clone size: .
CDR3 length: 13
D gene: .
CDR3 DNA: TGTGCCAGCAGCCAGGGGGGGATGAATGAAGCTTTCTTT
CDR3 protein: CASSQGGMNEAFF

V gene: TRBV27
J gene: TRBJ1-1
clone size: .
CDR3 length: 13
D gene: .
CDR3 DNA: TGTGCCAGCAGTTGGGAGGGGGGCACTGAAGCTTTCTTT
CDR3 protein: CASSWEGGTEAFF

V gene: TRBV6-1
J gene: TRBJ1-5
clone size: once
CDR3 length: 12
D gene: .
CDR3 DNA: TGTGCCAGCAGTGAACTTTCTCAGCCCCAGCATTTT
CDR3 protein: CASSELSQPQHF

V gene: TRBV23-1
J gene: TRBJ2-1
clone size: .
CDR3 length: 16
D gene: TRBD2
CDR3 DNA: TGCGCCAGCAGTCTCAGTCTAGCGGGAGTTGAGGATGAGCAGTTCTTC
CDR3 protein: CASSLSLAGVEDEQFF

V gene: TRBV11-2
J gene: TRBJ2-7
clone size: .
CDR3 length: 14
D gene: .
CDR3 DNA: TGTGCCAGCAGCGTCACGGGGACTCTTTACGAGCAGTACTTC
CDR3 protein: CASSVTGTLYEQYF

V gene: TRBV28
J gene: TRBJ2-7
clone size: once
CDR3 length: 14
D gene: TRBD2
CDR3 DNA: TGTGCCAGCAGTTGGACTAGCGGAACCTACGAGCAGTACTTC
CDR3 protein: CASSWTSGTYEQYF

V gene: TRBV28
J gene: TRBJ1-6
clone size: once
CDR3 length: 14
D gene: .
CDR3 DNA: TGTGCCAGCAGAGACGGGGGGGGTAATTCACCCCTCCACTTT
CDR3 protein: CASRDGGGNSPLHF

V gene: TRBV5-1
J gene: TRBJ1-4
clone size: .
CDR3 length: 15
D gene: TRBD1
CDR3 DNA: TGCGCCAGCAGCTTCAGGGGGCTGGAGGCTGAAAAACTGTTTTTT
CDR3 protein: CASSFRGLEAEKLFF

V gene: TRBV12-3/TRBV12-4
J gene: TRBJ2-7
clone size: .
CDR3 length: 12
D gene: .
CDR3 DNA: TGTGCCAGCAGTTTAGCTCTGGTCGAGCAGTACTTC
CDR3 protein: CASSLALVEQYF

V gene: TRBV7-2
J gene: TRBJ2-3
clone size: .
CDR3 length: 13
D gene: .
CDR3 DNA: TGTGCCAGCAGCCCCCAGGACGGAACGACGCAGTATTTT
CDR3 protein: CASSPQDGTTQYF

V gene: TRBV15
J gene: TRBJ2-1
clone size: .
CDR3 length: 16
D gene: TRBD2
CDR3 DNA: TGTGCCACCAGCAGAGTAGCGGGAGGCGGCTACAATGAGCAGTTCTTC
CDR3 protein: CATSRVAGGGYNEQFF

V gene: TRBV6-2/TRBV6-3
J gene: TRBJ1-5
clone size: .
CDR3 length: 14
D gene: TRBD1
CDR3 DNA: TGTGCCAGCAGCCGCGACAGGGCTAATCAGCCCCAGCATTTT
CDR3 protein: CASSRDRANQPQHF

V gene: TRBV4-2
J gene: TRBJ2-7
clone size: .
CDR3 length: 15
D gene: TRBD2
CDR3 DNA: TGTGCCAGCAGCCTGGGGACTAGCGGGTCCCACGAGCAGTACTTC
CDR3 protein: CASSLGTSGSHEQYF

V gene: TRBV28
J gene: TRBJ2-2
clone size: few
CDR3 length: 18
D gene: TRBD2
CDR3 DNA: TGTGCCAGCAGCTATCCGACTAGCGCCCCGTGGTTATCCGGGGAGCTGTTTTTT
CDR3 protein: CASSYPTSAPWLSGELFF

V gene: TRBV5-6
J gene: TRBJ1-5
clone size: .
CDR3 length: 15
D gene: .
CDR3 DNA: TGTGCCAGCAGCTTCCGGGGCAGTAGCAATCAGCCCCAGCATTTT
CDR3 protein: CASSFRGSSNQPQHF

V gene: TRBV27
J gene: TRBJ2-1
clone size: .
CDR3 length: 11
D gene: .
CDR3 DNA: TGTGCCAGCAGACTTAGGGGGGAGCAGTTCTTC
CDR3 protein: CASRLRGEQFF

V gene: TRBV7-8
J gene: TRBJ2-1
clone size: .
CDR3 length: 15
D gene: TRBD2
CDR3 DNA: TGTGCCAGCAGCTTTTCCGGGACTAGCGCGGATGAGCAGTTCTTC
CDR3 protein: CASSFSGTSADEQFF

V gene: TRBV6-5
J gene: TRBJ2-7
clone size: .
CDR3 length: 14
D gene: TRBD1
CDR3 DNA: TGTGCCAGCACCCCCGACAGGGCGGTGGGCGAGCAGTACTTC
CDR3 protein: CASTPDRAVGEQYF

V gene: TRBV9
J gene: TRBJ2-2
clone size: .
CDR3 length: 13
D gene: TRBD1
CDR3 DNA: TGTGCCAGCAGTCATCAGGGGGCCGGGGAGCTGTTTTTT
CDR3 protein: CASSHQGAGELFF